A selection of T cell receptor beta chains follows, all from one sample in a study of T cells in Graves' hyperthyroidism and ophthalmopathy. TCRdb re-derived calls from the multiplex PCR reads in MiXCR, one entry per CDR3 protein. The table includes around 380,000 distinct CDR3 sequences, roughly 14% detected once. The sequenced material came from blood. The receptors come from a man aged 25-40 years with Graves' hyperthyroidism that later progressed to Graves' ophthalmopathy. Each CDR3 is given with its conserved first and last residue.

v_call,j_call,cdr3_aa
TRBV2,TRBJ1-3,CASNVFFSGPSSGNTIYF
TRBV4-1,TRBJ2-1,CASSQGQGAVEQFF
TRBV5-1,TRBJ2-2,CASSPTPGTSGFVGELFF
TRBV20-1,TRBJ1-5,CSARGGGSDQPQHF
TRBV6-1,TRBJ2-1,CASTYGNEQFF
TRBV28,TRBJ2-1,CASSSLGGKKYYNEQFF
TRBV29-1,TRBJ2-7,CSGTTGESYEQYF
TRBV30,TRBJ2-5,CAWSDGTQYF
TRBV28,TRBJ1-5,CASSRGGSNQPQHF
TRBV25-1,TRBJ2-3,CASSEMEGGDTQYF
TRBV6-1,TRBJ2-3,CASLENRGGPSDTQYF
TRBV29-1,TRBJ1-1,CSVENRRDLAEAFF
TRBV20-1,TRBJ1-5,CSASDSGTGRDQPQHF
TRBV11-3,TRBJ2-7,CASSPVQEKYEQYF
TRBV13,TRBJ1-3,CASSSAGTSGNTIYF
TRBV28,TRBJ1-2,CASSPDRGAHGYTF
TRBV28,TRBJ2-3,CASIRAGGPGDTQYF
TRBV6-1,TRBJ2-5,CASSEWTGVQETQYF
TRBV11-2,TRBJ2-3,CASRTAGGRGDTQYF
TRBV11-2,TRBJ2-1,CASSLAGGNEQFF
TRBV7-9,TRBJ1-6,CASSAPRGLESPLHF
TRBV6-1,TRBJ1-3,CASTETGSSGNTIYF
TRBV28,TRBJ2-7,CASSWPTRLNYEQYF
TRBV20-1,TRBJ1-1,CSARGGVLRTTEAFF
TRBV20-1,TRBJ1-1,CSARLPRLRNTEAFF
TRBV28,TRBJ2-5,CASNRGARGETQYF
TRBV6-1,TRBJ2-7,CASSGGTSGGAYEQYF
TRBV6-1,TRBJ1-5,CASSYNRQGWASTQHF
TRBV15,TRBJ1-5,CATSRDSPDVYSNQPQHF
TRBV6-1,TRBJ2-3,CASSERGYTQYF
TRBV20-1,TRBJ2-5,CSALAGAETQYF
TRBV6-1,TRBJ2-7,CASHQGGRSYEQYF
TRBV28,TRBJ1-1,CASSSPGQGYTEAFF
TRBV15,TRBJ1-1,CATSHRTGWNTEAFF
TRBV5-5,TRBJ1-6,CASSSTGLNSPLHF
TRBV29-1,TRBJ2-5,CSVVGWLQETQYF
TRBV12-3/TRBV12-4,TRBJ2-1,CASSSLIGVLNEQFF
TRBV19,TRBJ1-5,CASKPTGLVRNQPQHF
TRBV30,TRBJ1-2,CAWSPGGSGYTF
TRBV6-1,TRBJ1-5,CASSEWVVGDQPQHF
TRBV7-2,TRBJ2-2,CASRERTVAGELFF
TRBV7-9,TRBJ2-2,CASSLDGFTGELFF
TRBV18,TRBJ1-6,CASSPPLRQGLSSPLHF
TRBV7-3,TRBJ2-5,CASSLTSEETQYF
TRBV20-1,TRBJ2-1,CSSGSGTLYNEQFF
TRBV12-3/TRBV12-4,TRBJ2-5,CASSLWLASGVQETQYF
TRBV28,TRBJ1-2,CASSLRAEYRYYGYTF
TRBV3-1,TRBJ2-3,CASSQDRTSGGAGDTQYF
TRBV7-9,TRBJ2-1,CASSFGRSSSYNEQFF
TRBV6-1,TRBJ1-5,CASSSLPPGHSNQPQHF
TRBV3-1,TRBJ1-1,CATRIRGQSEAFF
TRBV6-1,TRBJ2-7,CASSDPWTGVYEQYF
TRBV9,TRBJ2-4,CASSTHEGGWRSKNIQYF
TRBV27,TRBJ1-2,CASSFSGITGKSVGYTF
TRBV19,TRBJ2-2,CASSIGGMSGELFF
TRBV10-2,TRBJ1-2,CASSERMGQDYGYTF
TRBV12-3/TRBV12-4,TRBJ2-7,CASSFDFTNYEQYF